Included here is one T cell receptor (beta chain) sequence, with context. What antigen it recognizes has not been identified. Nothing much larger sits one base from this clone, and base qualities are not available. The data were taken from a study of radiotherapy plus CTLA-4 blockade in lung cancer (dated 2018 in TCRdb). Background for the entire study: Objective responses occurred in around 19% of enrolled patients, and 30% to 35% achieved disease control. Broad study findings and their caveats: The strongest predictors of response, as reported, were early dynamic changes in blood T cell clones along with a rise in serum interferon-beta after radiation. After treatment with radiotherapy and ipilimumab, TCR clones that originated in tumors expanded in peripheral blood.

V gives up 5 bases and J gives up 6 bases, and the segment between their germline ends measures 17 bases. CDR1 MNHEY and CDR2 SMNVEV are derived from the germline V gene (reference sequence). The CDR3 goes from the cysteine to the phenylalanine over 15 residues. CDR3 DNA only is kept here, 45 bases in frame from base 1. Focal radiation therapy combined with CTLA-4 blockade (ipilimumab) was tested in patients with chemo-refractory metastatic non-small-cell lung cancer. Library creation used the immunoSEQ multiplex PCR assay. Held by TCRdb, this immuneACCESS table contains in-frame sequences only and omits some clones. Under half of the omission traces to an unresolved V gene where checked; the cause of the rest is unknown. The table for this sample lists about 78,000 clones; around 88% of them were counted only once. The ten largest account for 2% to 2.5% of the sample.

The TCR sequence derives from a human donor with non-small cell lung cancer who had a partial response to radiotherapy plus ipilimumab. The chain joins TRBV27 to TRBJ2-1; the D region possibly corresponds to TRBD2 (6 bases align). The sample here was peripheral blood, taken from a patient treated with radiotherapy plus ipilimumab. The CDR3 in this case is CASSLRFLAINEQFF. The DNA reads TGTGCCAGCAGTCTCAGATTCCTAGCGATCAATGAGCAGTTCTTC.